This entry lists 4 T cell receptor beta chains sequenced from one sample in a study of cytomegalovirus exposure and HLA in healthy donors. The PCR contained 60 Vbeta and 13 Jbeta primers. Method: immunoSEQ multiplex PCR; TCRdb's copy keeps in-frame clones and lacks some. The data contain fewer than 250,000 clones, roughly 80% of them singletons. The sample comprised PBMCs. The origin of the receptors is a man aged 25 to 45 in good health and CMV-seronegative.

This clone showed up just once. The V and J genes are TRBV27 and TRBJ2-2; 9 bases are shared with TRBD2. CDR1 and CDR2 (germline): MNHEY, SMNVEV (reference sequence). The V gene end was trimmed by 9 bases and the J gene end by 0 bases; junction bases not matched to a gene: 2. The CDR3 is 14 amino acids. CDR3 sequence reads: CASSGGSNTGELFF. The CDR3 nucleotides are TGTGCCAGTAGCGGGGGCTCGAACACCGGGGAGCTGTTTTTT.

CDR3: CAGRLDDEQFF. DNA of the CDR3: TGTGCCGGAAGACTAGACGATGAGCAGTTCTTC. The rearrangement uses TRBV2 and TRBJ2-1, with D possibly TRBD2 on 6 matching bases. This CDR3 is built from 11 residues. Germline V gene sequence: CDR1 SNHLY, CDR2 FYNNEI. Deletions cut 11 bases from V and 8 bases from J, with 13 bases between. Full variable domain (missing parts from reference TRBV2 and TRBJ2-1): EPEVTQTPSHQVTQMGQEVILRCVPISNHLYFYWYRQILGQKVEFLVSFYNNEISEKSEIFDDQFSVERPDGSNFTLKIRSTKLEDSAMYFCAGRLDDEQFFGPGTRLTVL.

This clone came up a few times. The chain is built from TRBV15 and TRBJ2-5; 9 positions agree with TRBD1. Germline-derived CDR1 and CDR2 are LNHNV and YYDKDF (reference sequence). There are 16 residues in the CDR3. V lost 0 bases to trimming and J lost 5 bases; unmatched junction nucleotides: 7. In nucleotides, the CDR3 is TGTGCCACCAGCAGAGAGGGAACAGGGGGCAGCGAGACCCAGTACTTC. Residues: CATSREGTGGSETQYF.

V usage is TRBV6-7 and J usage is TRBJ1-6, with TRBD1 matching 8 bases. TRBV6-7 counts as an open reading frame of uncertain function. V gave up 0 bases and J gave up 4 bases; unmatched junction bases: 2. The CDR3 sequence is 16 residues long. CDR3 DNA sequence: TGTGCCAGCAGTTACTCGACAGGGGCGTATAATTCACCCCTCCACTTT. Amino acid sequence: CASSYSTGAYNSPLHF.